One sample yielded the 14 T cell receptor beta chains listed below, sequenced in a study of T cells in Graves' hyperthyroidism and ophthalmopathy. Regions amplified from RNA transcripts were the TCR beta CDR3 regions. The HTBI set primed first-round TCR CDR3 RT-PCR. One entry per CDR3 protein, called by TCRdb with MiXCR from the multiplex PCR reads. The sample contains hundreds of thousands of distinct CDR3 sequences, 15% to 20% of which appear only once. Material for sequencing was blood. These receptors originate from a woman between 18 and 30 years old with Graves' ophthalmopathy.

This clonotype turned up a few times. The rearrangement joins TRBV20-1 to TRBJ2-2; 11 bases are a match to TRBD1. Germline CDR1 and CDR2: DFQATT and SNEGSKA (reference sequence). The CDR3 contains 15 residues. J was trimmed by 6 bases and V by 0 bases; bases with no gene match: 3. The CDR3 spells CSARDPGQGAGELFF. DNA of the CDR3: TGCAGTGCTAGAGATCCGGGACAGGGGGCCGGGGAGCTGTTTTTT.

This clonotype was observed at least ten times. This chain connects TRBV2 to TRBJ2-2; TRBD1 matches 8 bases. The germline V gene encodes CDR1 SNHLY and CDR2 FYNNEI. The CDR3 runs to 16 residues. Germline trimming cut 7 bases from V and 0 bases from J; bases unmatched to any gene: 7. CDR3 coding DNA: TGTGCCAGCAATGGACAGGGTTCTACGAACACCGGGGAGCTGTTTTTT. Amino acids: CASNGQGSTNTGELFF.

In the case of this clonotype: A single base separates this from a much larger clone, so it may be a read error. The CDR3 loop reads CASCPGNYGYTF. The CDR3 coding sequence is TGTGCCAGCTGTCCGGGTAACTATGGCTACACCTTC. This chain uses TRBV28 with TRBJ1-2, with no clear D. This CDR3 region has 12 residues. Trimming removed 8 bases from V and 1 base from J, with 8 bases in between. Germline V gene lookup returns CDR1 MDHEN and CDR2 SYDVKM.

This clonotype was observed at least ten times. In nucleotides, the CDR3 is TGTGCCAGCTCCCCCGACAGGGTGTACACAGATACGCAGTATTTT. Amino acids: CASSPDRVYTDTQYF. The rearrangement joins TRBV18 to TRBJ2-3; TRBD1 aligns across 7 bases. This CDR3 region has 15 residues. Germline-derived CDR1 and CDR2 are KGHSH and LQKENI. V trimming: 6 bases; J trimming: 2 bases; junction bases outside the gene matches: 8.

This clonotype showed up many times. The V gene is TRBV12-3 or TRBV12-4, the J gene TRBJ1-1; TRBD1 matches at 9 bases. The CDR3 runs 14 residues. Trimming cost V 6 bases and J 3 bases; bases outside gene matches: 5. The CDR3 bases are TGTGCCAGCAGGGCACAGGGGGCCGACACTGAAGCTTTCTTT. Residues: CASRAQGADTEAFF.

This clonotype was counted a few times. The CDR3 here is CASNGISGSNQPQHF. The CDR3 region has the DNA TGTGCCAGTAATGGAATCTCAGGTAGCAATCAGCCCCAGCATTTT. The V and J genes are TRBV19 and TRBJ1-5, with D unclear. With 7 bases removed from V and 0 bases from J, the gap between germline ends came to 13 bases. The CDR3 loop spans 15 amino acids. Germline V lookup: CDR1 LNHDA, CDR2 SQIVND (reference sequence).

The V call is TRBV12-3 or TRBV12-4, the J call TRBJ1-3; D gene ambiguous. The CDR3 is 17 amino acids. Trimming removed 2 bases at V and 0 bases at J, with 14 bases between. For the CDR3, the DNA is TGTGCCAGCAGTTTATCCTCGCCCGGTCCCTCTGGAAACACCATATATTTT. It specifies CASSLSSPGPSGNTIYF.

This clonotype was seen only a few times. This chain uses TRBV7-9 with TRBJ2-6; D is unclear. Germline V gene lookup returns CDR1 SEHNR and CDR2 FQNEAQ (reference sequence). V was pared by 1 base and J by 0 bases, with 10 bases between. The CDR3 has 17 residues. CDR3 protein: CASSLGGTVSGANVLTF. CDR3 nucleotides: TGTGCCAGCAGCTTAGGGGGTACAGTCTCTGGGGCCAACGTCCTGACTTTC.

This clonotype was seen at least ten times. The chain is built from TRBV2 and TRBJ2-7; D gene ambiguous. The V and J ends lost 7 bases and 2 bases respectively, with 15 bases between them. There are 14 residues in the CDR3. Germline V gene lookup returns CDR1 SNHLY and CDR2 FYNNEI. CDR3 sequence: CASTVSARTYEQYF. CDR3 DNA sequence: TGTGCCAGCACAGTTTCTGCCAGAACCTACGAGCAGTACTTC.

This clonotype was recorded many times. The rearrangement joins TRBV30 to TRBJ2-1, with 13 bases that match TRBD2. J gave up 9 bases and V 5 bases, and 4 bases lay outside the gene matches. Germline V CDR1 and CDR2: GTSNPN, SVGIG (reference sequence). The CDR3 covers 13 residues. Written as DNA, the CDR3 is TGTGCCTGGGGACTAGCGGGGGATAGTGAGCAGTTCTTC. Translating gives CAWGLAGDSEQFF. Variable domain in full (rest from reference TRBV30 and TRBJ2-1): SQTIHQWPATLVQPVGSPLSLECTVEGTSNPNLYWYRQAAGRGLQLLFYSVGIGQISSEVPQNLSASRPQDRQFILSSKKLLLSDSGFYLCAWGLAGDSEQFFGPGTRLTVL.

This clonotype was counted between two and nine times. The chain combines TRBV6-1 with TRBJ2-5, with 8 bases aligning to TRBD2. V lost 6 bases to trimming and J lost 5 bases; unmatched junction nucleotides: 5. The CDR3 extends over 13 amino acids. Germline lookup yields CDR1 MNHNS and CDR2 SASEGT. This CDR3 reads CASRGGLGETQYF. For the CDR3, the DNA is TGTGCCAGCAGAGGGGGACTAGGGGAGACCCAGTACTTC.

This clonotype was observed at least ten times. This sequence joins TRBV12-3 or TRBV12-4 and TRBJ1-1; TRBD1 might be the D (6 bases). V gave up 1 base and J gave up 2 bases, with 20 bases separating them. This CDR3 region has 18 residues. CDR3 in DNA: TGTGCCAGCAGTTTAGAGGTAACCGGGACAACTACTAACACTGAAGCTTTCTTT. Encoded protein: CASSLEVTGTTTNTEAFF.

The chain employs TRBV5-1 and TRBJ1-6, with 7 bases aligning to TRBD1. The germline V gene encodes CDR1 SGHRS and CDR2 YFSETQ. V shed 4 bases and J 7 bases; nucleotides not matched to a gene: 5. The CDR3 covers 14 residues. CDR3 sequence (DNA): TGCGCCAGCAGCCCTACGACAGGGAATTCACCCCTCCACTTT. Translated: CASSPTTGNSPLHF.

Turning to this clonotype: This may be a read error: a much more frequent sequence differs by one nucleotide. In DNA form, the CDR3 reads TGTGCCAGCAGTCCCCCCCCAGGAGAAGCTTTCTTT. Protein sequence: CASSPPPGEAFF. The J gene is TRBJ1-1, the V gene TRBV28; unclear D gene. V gave up 5 bases and J gave up 8 bases, with 12 bases separating them. This CDR3 region has 12 residues. Germline CDR1 is MDHEN and CDR2 is SYDVKM.